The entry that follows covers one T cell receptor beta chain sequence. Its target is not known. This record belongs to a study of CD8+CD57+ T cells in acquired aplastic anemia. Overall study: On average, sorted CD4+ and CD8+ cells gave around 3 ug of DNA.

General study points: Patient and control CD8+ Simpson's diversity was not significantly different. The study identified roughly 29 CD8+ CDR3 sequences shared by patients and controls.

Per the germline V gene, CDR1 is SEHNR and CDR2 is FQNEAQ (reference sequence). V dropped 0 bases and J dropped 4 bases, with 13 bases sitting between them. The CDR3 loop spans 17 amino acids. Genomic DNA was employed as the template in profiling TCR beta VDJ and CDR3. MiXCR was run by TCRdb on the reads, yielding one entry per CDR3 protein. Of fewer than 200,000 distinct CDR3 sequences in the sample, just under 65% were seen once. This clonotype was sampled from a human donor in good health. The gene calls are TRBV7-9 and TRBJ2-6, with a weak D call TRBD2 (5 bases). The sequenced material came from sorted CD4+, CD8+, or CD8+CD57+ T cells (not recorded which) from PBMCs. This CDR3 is CASSLARTRSGANVLTF. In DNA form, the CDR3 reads TGTGCCAGCAGCTTAGCGAGGACTCGGTCCGGGGCCAACGTCCTGACTTTC.